This TCR beta chain was obtained from a study of T-cell reconstitution after alpha-beta-depleted transplantation in children. General study results and limits: Diversity and T-cell counts at one year after transplant derived mostly from new T cells.

The table lists this clonotype with a few counts. Antigen unknown. CDR3 length: 12 amino acids. Germline assignment: CDR1 LNHNV and CDR2 YYDKDF (reference sequence). The V and J ends lost 0 bases and 6 bases respectively, with 6 bases between them. As it was prepared, the TCRbeta library received unique molecular identifiers. TCRdb re-derived calls from the PCR reads in MiXCR, one entry per CDR3 protein. The sample yields 450,000 to 600,000 distinct CDR3 sequences, 13% seen once. Here the sequenced sample was PBMCs, mostly from graft donor cells, taken 360 days after TCRalphabeta/CD19-depleted stem cell transplant. The genes are TRBV15 and TRBJ2-7; unclear D gene. The receptor's source is a male patient aged 10 to 17 who had a stem cell transplant for acute myeloid leukemia, so the T cells may come from the graft donor. In nucleotides, the CDR3 is TGTGCCACCAGCAGAGATAGGGTCGAGCAGTACTTC. This encodes CATSRDRVEQYF.